This is a list of T cell receptor beta chains from one sample in a study of shared clonotypes between healthy human individuals. Assay used: immunoSEQ multiplex PCR; TCRdb lists only in-frame clones, some missing. The table has fewer than 1 million clones, 90% to 97% seen once. Sequenced input: naive CD8+ T cells sorted from blood. Receptor source: a man in his thirties or forties in good health. Each CDR3 is given with its conserved first and last residue. Fields, in order: D gene, V gene, clone size, J gene, CDR3 protein, CDR3 DNA. D genes are given only for firm matches. Size is omitted from some rows. Given values are once, few, many or a class for expanded clones.

d_call: NA
v_call: TRBV5-6
clone_size: NA
j_call: TRBJ2-6
cdr3_aa: CASSLGTGSSGANVLTF
cdr3_nt: TGTGCCAGCAGCTTAGGGACTGGGAGCTCTGGGGCCAACGTCCTGACTTTC

d_call: TRBD1
v_call: TRBV27
clone_size: NA
j_call: TRBJ2-2
cdr3_aa: CASSLVTGGRGELFF
cdr3_nt: TGTGCCAGCAGTTTAGTGACAGGGGGCCGCGGGGAGCTGTTTTTT

d_call: TRBD1
v_call: TRBV7-9
clone_size: NA
j_call: TRBJ2-7
cdr3_aa: CASRKGTGSSYEQYF
cdr3_nt: TGTGCCAGCAGGAAAGGGACAGGTAGCTCCTACGAGCAGTACTTC

d_call: TRBD1
v_call: TRBV14
clone_size: NA
j_call: TRBJ2-7
cdr3_aa: CASSRGTASYEQYF
cdr3_nt: TGTGCCAGCAGCCGTGGGACAGCCTCCTACGAGCAGTACTTC

d_call: TRBD2
v_call: TRBV14
clone_size: NA
j_call: TRBJ2-7
cdr3_aa: CASSLAGTRHYEQYF
cdr3_nt: TGTGCCAGCAGCCTAGCCGGGACTAGACACTACGAGCAGTACTTC

d_call: NA
v_call: TRBV5-1
clone_size: NA
j_call: TRBJ2-5
cdr3_aa: CASSSYETQYF
cdr3_nt: TGCGCCAGCAGCTCCTATGAGACCCAGTACTTC

d_call: TRBD2
v_call: TRBV19
clone_size: NA
j_call: TRBJ2-7
cdr3_aa: CATPGRGYEQYF
cdr3_nt: TGTGCCACCCCGGGGCGGGGGTACGAGCAGTACTTC

d_call: NA
v_call: TRBV4-1
clone_size: NA
j_call: TRBJ2-1
cdr3_aa: CASSQDRGGKSNEQFF
cdr3_nt: TGCGCCAGCAGCCAAGATCGGGGCGGGAAATCCAATGAGCAGTTCTTC

d_call: NA
v_call: TRBV29-1
clone_size: once
j_call: TRBJ2-7
cdr3_aa: CSVEVDGNSYEQYF
cdr3_nt: TGCAGCGTTGAAGTGGACGGCAACTCCTACGAGCAGTACTTC

d_call: NA
v_call: TRBV27
clone_size: NA
j_call: TRBJ1-1
cdr3_aa: CASSLSRTNTEAFF
cdr3_nt: TGTGCCAGCAGTTTATCGCGGACGAACACTGAAGCTTTCTTT

d_call: NA
v_call: TRBV14
clone_size: NA
j_call: TRBJ2-1
cdr3_aa: CASSQDRASSLSYNEQFF
cdr3_nt: TGTGCCAGCAGCCAAGATCGGGCTAGCAGTCTTTCCTACAATGAGCAGTTCTTC

d_call: TRBD2
v_call: TRBV5-1
clone_size: NA
j_call: TRBJ2-1
cdr3_aa: CASSSDRGPGLAGGKYNEQFF
cdr3_nt: TGCGCCAGCAGCTCAGACAGGGGCCCGGGACTAGCGGGAGGGAAATACAATGAGCAGTTCTTC

d_call: NA
v_call: TRBV5-5
clone_size: NA
j_call: TRBJ2-1
cdr3_aa: CASSLGGNEQFF
cdr3_nt: TGTGCCAGCAGCTTGGGAGGGAATGAGCAGTTCTTC

d_call: NA
v_call: TRBV27
clone_size: NA
j_call: TRBJ1-4
cdr3_aa: CASSLTPGPINEKLFF
cdr3_nt: TGTGCCAGCAGTTTAACGCCGGGACCTATAAATGAAAAACTGTTTTTT

d_call: NA
v_call: TRBV10-1
clone_size: NA
j_call: TRBJ2-1
cdr3_aa: CASSADWYNEQFF
cdr3_nt: TGCGCCAGCAGTGCAGACTGGTACAATGAGCAGTTCTTC

d_call: NA
v_call: TRBV14
clone_size: once
j_call: TRBJ2-5
cdr3_aa: CASSQAGREYQETQYF
cdr3_nt: TGTGCCAGCAGCCAAGCTGGAAGGGAATACCAAGAGACCCAGTACTTC

d_call: TRBD1
v_call: TRBV7-2
clone_size: NA
j_call: TRBJ1-1
cdr3_aa: CASSLVQGEANTEAFF
cdr3_nt: TGTGCCAGCAGCTTAGTACAGGGGGAGGCGAACACTGAAGCTTTCTTT

d_call: NA
v_call: TRBV7-9
clone_size: NA
j_call: TRBJ2-7
cdr3_aa: CASSFPGRGSYEQYF
cdr3_nt: TGTGCCAGCAGCTTTCCGGGAAGGGGGTCCTACGAGCAGTACTTC

d_call: TRBD1
v_call: TRBV10-3
clone_size: NA
j_call: TRBJ2-1
cdr3_aa: CAISEPRDRVWNEQFF
cdr3_nt: TGTGCCATCAGTGAGCCCCGGGACAGGGTTTGGAATGAGCAGTTCTTC

d_call: NA
v_call: TRBV11-3
clone_size: once
j_call: TRBJ2-1
cdr3_aa: CASSPRSGPEQFF
cdr3_nt: TGTGCCAGCAGCCCCCGCTCCGGGCCCGAGCAGTTCTTC

d_call: TRBD2
v_call: TRBV19
clone_size: NA
j_call: TRBJ2-1
cdr3_aa: CASRSGGRHNEQFF
cdr3_nt: TGTGCCAGTAGAAGCGGGGGGCGACACAATGAGCAGTTCTTC

d_call: NA
v_call: TRBV5-1
clone_size: NA
j_call: TRBJ2-7
cdr3_aa: CASSFRQSTDEQYF
cdr3_nt: TGCGCCAGCAGCTTTAGGCAGAGTACCGACGAGCAGTACTTC

d_call: NA
v_call: TRBV5-1
clone_size: once
j_call: TRBJ2-2
cdr3_aa: CASSSRGTGELFF
cdr3_nt: TGCGCCAGCAGCTCCAGAGGGACCGGGGAGCTGTTTTTT

d_call: TRBD1
v_call: TRBV2
clone_size: NA
j_call: TRBJ2-2
cdr3_aa: CASSELWDRVKAGELFF
cdr3_nt: TGTGCCAGCAGTGAATTATGGGACAGGGTGAAAGCCGGGGAGCTGTTTTTT

d_call: TRBD2
v_call: TRBV11-2
clone_size: NA
j_call: TRBJ2-7
cdr3_aa: CASSFFTGGYEQYF
cdr3_nt: TGTGCCAGCAGCTTTTTTACGGGGGGTTACGAGCAGTACTTC